The table lists the clone carrying this T cell receptor beta chain with many counts. Its antigen remains unidentified. Hyperthyroidism patients were newly diagnosed, had disease duration under 2 months, and were aged 18 to 65 years. This CDR3 comprises 13 residues. Trimming pared 0 bases from V and 7 bases from J, leaving 9 bases between. The germline V gene has CDR1 DFQATT and CDR2 SNEGSKA (reference sequence). This specimen comes from a study of T cells in Graves' hyperthyroidism and ophthalmopathy. On the study more broadly: The initial diagnosis was the point when peripheral blood was collected, ahead of any treatment. General study results and limits: Blood samples included most of the expanded thyroid clonotypes exceeding 0.001.

Authors of the study amplified TCR beta CDR3 regions from RNA transcripts. First-round RT-PCR targeting the TCR CDR3 was performed with the HTBI primer set. From the multiplex PCR reads, TCRdb called clonotypes with MiXCR, one entry per CDR3 protein. This sample has over 300,000 distinct CDR3 sequences; about 15% occur once, and the top ten carry approximately 10%. This TCR came from a woman aged 55-69 years with Graves' hyperthyroidism. Sequencing used blood. The chain is built from TRBV20-1 and TRBJ1-4; D call uncertain. This CDR3 reads CSARDPSGEKLFF. The CDR3 nucleotides read TGCAGTGCTAGAGATCCAAGCGGTGAAAAACTGTTTTTT.